This T cell receptor beta chain was captured by sequencing in a study of blood T cell repertoires in COVID-19. The overall study: The analysed material was cDNA or gDNA that came from T cells, B-cell-depleted T cells, or PBMCs.

Participants, roughly 18 to 100 years old, spanned under 30 US areas. Self-reported history from a screening survey and questionnaire set each donor's cohort. In the study's own analysis: The authors estimated nucleated cell counts from reference gene primer amplification. Profiled with immunoSEQ multiplex PCR; TCRdb holds only in-frame clones, not every one. V, J and clone size are taken as reported in that table, and D and trimming were inferred from the DNA itself. The sample holds about 200,000 clones, about 84% seen once. Trimming removed 6 bases from V and 6 bases from J; junction bases left unmatched: 3. Germline-derived CDR1 and CDR2 are MGHDK and SYGVNS. This CDR3 has 13 amino acids.

This chain uses TRBV25-1 with TRBJ2-1; 9 bases are shared with TRBD2. Sequencing was performed on PBMCs or T cells enriched from blood (not recorded which). The receptor's source is a man aged 40-49 years with acute COVID-19. As DNA, the CDR3 is TGTGCCAGCAGCACTAGCGGGCTCAATGAGCAGTTCTTC. Amino acid sequence: CASSTSGLNEQFF. Variable domain in full (rest from reference TRBV25-1 and TRBJ2-1): EADIYQTPRYLVIGTGKKITLECSQTMGHDKMYWYQQDPGMELHLIHYSYGVNSTEKGDLSSESTVSRIRTEHFPLTLESARPSHTSQYLCASSTSGLNEQFFGPGTRLTVL.